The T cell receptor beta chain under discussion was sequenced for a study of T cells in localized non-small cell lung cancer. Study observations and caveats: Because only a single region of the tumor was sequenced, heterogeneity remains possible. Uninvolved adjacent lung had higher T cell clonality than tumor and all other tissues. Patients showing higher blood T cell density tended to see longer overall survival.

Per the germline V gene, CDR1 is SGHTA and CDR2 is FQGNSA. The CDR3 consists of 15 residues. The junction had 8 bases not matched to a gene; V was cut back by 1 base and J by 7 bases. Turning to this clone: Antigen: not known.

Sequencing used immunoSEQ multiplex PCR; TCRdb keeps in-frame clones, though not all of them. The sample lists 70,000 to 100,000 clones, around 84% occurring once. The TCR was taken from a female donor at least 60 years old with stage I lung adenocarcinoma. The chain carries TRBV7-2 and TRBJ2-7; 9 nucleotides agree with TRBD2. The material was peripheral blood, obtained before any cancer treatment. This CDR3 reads CASSLVAGDLGEQYF. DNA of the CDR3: TGTGCCAGCAGCTTAGTAGCGGGGGACCTGGGGGAGCAGTACTTC.